This T cell receptor (beta chain) was obtained from a study of control samples from healthy donors and cancer patients. This clone was observed at least ten times. Germline CDR1 SEHNR, CDR2 FQNEAQ (reference sequence). Trimming shortened V by 1 base and J by 2 bases, and 15 bases separated the two germline ends. The CDR3 has 16 residues. Assay used: immunoSEQ multiplex PCR; TCRdb lists only in-frame clones, some missing. Among 400,000 to 450,000 clones listed, 80% to 95% were seen once. This clonotype originated in a man aged 35 to 55 with head and neck cancer. Source material: PBMCs. J is TRBJ2-7 and V is TRBV7-9; D perhaps matches TRBD1 (5 bases). The CDR3, as DNA: TGTGCCAGCAGCTTAGAAGGGTCCAGGGCGCCCTACGAGCAGTACTTC. It is translated as CASSLEGSRAPYEQYF.